The entry below describes one T cell receptor (beta chain). Its antigen remains undetermined. No base-level quality is on record; no much larger clone is a single base apart. The record originates from a study of persistence of HIV-infected CD4 T cells (dated by TCRdb to between 2020 and 2021). Looking at the study overall: The study isolated CMV- and HIV-1 Gag-responding CD4+ T cells from ART-treated individuals to examine antigen-driven clonal expansion of HIV-1-infected cells. The median time participants had been on suppressive ART was under 10 years. Peripheral blood samples of up to 180 mL were obtained at multiple time points, with the exception of two participants, for whom leukapheresis was performed at a single time point. TCRbeta sequencing assessed the clonality of all cells in each sorted population, while proviral sequencing assessed the clonality of infected cells. For the TCR cluster analysis across participants, 8 or 9 participants were included for CMV and about seven participants for Gag. Results the study describes overall, beyond this receptor: Within the same sorted populations, TCR oligoclonality correlated with proviral oligoclonality. Bulk TCR analyses could not be restricted to the rare CMV-responding cells that actually carried HIV-1 proviruses. TCRbeta richness in CMV- and Gag-responding cells was significantly lower than in anti-CD3/anti-CD28-responding cells; CMV-responding cells had higher oligoclonality than CD3/CD28-stimulated and Gag-responding cells. Only a small number of individuals took part in the study, and only a limited range of antigens was tested. Degenerate expanded CDR3beta sequences were enriched in antigen-responding cells, suggesting convergent selection of CD4+ responses to CMV and Gag.

What this sample's treatment or condition label stands for: suppressive antiretroviral therapy. Cells were stimulated with a pool of overlapping HIV-1 Gag 15-mer peptides at 0.75 to 1 ug per peptide per mL. Nonresponding CD40L-negative CD69-negative CD45RO-high memory CD4+ T cells were sorted as memory populations depleted of antigen-responding cells. HIV-1-infected adults in whom suppressive ART had been started during chronic infection were enrolled as participants. Plasma HIV-1 RNA had been undetectable (below 50 copies/mL) in participants for at least 4 years. To be included, participants needed a CD4+ T cell count above 400 cells/uL and a positive CMV serology. Before stimulation, PBMCs were isolated using density centrifugation and then depleted of CD8+ T cells. For 18 hours, the CD8-depleted PBMCs were stimulated with anti-CD28/CD49d costimulation, a CD40-blocking antibody, and enfuvirtide to prevent new infections. Cells were sorted on a Beckman Coulter MoFlo Legacy or XDP sorter, with propidium iodide excluding dead cells. Genomic DNA was extracted with the QIAamp DNA Mini Kit for samples above one million cells, otherwise with the Quick-DNA Microprep Kit.

The immunoSEQ hsTCRB assay version 4 in survey mode was used to sequence TCRbeta repertoires from genomic DNA. For TCRbeta sequencing, genomic DNA was diluted to roughly 9.4 ng/uL, with up to about 1 ug used per sample. In the source study's methods: TCRbeta data were analyzed in ImmunoSeq Analyzer 3.0, with diversity computed on productive nucleotide rearrangements. Using the Immunarch R package, the improved Chao index served to estimate lower-bound TCR diversity and the Gini coefficient served to estimate clonality. Nucleotide rearrangements that differed but encoded the same CDR3beta amino acid sequence were counted as separate clonotypes. Differential abundance analysis found TCRbeta sequences that were significantly enriched in antigen-responding cells compared with anti-CD3/anti-CD28-activated cells. GLIPH2 grouped TCRs by predicted peptide-MHC specificity, both within each participant and across combined participant data sets. Here the immuneACCESS table is served through TCRdb, limited to in-frame sequences with V and J called. Missing clones are a known gap in these copies; in checked studies unresolved V genes cover under half, and the rest lacks a known reason. That table is the source of V, J and clone size, and D and trimming were worked out from the DNA. The sample has about 64,000 clones on record, approximately 75% of them singletons. 1.5% to 2% of the sample is held by the ten biggest clonotypes.

The CDR3 measures 15 amino acids from cysteine to phenylalanine. Only the CDR3 region is kept as DNA, spanning 45 bases read in frame from base 1. For CDR1 and CDR2, the germline V gene (reference sequence) lists LGHDT and YNNKEL. The germline V and J ends show losses of 1 base and 5 bases respectively, and no gene match explains 7 bases of the junction. The specimen was CD4+ T cells sorted from PBMCs after roughly 19-hour stimulation, collected from a patient who received antiretroviral therapy. This sample's cell subset or site label indicates: CD40L-CD69- CD45RO-high memory CD4 T cells not responding to Gag peptides. The TCR sequence derives from an adult man with HIV who was CMV-seropositive. The sequence links TRBV3-1 (or the pseudogene TRBV3-2) to TRBJ1-2; 7 central bases correspond to TRBD1. The nucleotide sequence reads as follows: TGTGCCAGCAGCCAAGTCGAGGCAGGGGGGTATGGCTACACCTTC. Its product reads: CASSQVEAGGYGYTF.